This T cell receptor beta chain was profiled in a study of blood T cell repertoires in COVID-19. As for the study in general: The United States, Italy and Spain were the sources of the acute and convalescent COVID-19 samples. T cells, B-cell-depleted T cells, or PBMCs provided the cDNA or gDNA that served as material.

The CDR3 spans 14 residues. Germline assignment: CDR1 MNHEY and CDR2 SVGAGI. V lost 0 bases, J lost 1 base, and 6 bases lay in between. This clone occurred once. As originally analysed: By means of reference gene primer amplification, nucleated cell counts were estimated. Sequencing used immunoSEQ multiplex PCR; TCRdb keeps in-frame clones, though not all of them. That table is the source of V, J and clone size, and D and trimming were worked out from the DNA. The sample records about 97,000 clones, roughly nine tenths being singletons. The rearrangement uses TRBV6-5 and TRBJ1-2; the D is unclear. This sequence originates from a man aged 55-75 years with acute or convalescent COVID-19. The sample was peripheral blood. The CDR3 DNA follows: TGTGCCAGCAGTTACTCCGAGGATAACTATGGCTACACCTTC. Residues: CASSYSEDNYGYTF.